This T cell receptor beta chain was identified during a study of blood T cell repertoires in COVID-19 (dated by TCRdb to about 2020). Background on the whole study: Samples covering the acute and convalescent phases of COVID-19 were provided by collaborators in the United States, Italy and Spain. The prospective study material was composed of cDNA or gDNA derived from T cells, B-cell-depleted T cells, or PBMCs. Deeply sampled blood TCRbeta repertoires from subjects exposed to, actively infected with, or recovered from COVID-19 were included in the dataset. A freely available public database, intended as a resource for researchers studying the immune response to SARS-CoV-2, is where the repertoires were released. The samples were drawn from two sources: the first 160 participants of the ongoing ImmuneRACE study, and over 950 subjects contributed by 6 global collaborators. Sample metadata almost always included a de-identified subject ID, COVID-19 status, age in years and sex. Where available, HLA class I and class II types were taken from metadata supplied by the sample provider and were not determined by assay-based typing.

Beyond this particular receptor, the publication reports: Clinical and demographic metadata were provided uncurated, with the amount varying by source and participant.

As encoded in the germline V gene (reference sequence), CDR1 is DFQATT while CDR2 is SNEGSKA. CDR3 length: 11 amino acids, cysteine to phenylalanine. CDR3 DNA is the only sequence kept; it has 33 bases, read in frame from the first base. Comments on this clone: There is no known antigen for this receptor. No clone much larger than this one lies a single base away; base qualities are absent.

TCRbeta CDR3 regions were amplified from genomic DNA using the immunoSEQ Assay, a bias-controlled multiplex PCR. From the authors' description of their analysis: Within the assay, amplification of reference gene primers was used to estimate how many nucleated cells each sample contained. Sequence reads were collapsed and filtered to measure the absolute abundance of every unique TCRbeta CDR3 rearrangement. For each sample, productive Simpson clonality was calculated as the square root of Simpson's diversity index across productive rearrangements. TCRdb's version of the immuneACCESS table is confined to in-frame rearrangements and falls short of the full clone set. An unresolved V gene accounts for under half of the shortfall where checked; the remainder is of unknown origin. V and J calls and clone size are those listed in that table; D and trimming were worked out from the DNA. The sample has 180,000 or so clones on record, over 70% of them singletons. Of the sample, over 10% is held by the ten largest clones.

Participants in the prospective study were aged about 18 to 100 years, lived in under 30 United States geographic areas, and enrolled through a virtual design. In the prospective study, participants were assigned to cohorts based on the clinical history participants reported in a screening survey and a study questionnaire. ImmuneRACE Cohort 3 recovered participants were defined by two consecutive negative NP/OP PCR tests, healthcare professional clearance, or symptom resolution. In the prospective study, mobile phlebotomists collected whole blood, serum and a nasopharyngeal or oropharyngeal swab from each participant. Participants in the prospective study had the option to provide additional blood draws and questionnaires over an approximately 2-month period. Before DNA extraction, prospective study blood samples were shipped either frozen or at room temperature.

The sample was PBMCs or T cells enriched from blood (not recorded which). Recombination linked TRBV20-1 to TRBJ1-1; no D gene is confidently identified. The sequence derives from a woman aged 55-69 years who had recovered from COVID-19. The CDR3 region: CSGPLLTEAFF. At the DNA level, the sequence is TGCAGCGGTCCCCTTTTAACTGAAGCTTTCTTT.